The rows below give T cell receptor beta chains drawn from one sample of a study of cytomegalovirus exposure and HLA in healthy donors. Sequenced by immunoSEQ multiplex PCR; TCRdb stores in-frame clones only, minus some. Among roughly 230,000 clones listed, 90% were seen once. Sequences were obtained from PBMCs. The receptor source for this set is a woman younger than 45 in good health and CMV-seronegative. Each CDR3 is given with its conserved first and last residue. A D gene is named only where the DNA matches it firmly.

cdr3_aa,v_call,j_call,d_call
CASSQRTDVEQYF,TRBV4-3,TRBJ2-7,-
CASSGGSGRWETQYF,TRBV7-9,TRBJ2-5,-
CASSYGGGNTEAFF,TRBV5-1,TRBJ1-1,TRBD1
CASSSPRQEQYF,TRBV5-4,TRBJ2-7,-
CASRSGQGTQGNIQYF,TRBV27,TRBJ2-4,-
CASSLGVGPTYEQYF,TRBV7-9,TRBJ2-7,-
CASSLGGDKGQEQYF,TRBV7-6,TRBJ2-7,-
CASSLTGSTDTQYF,TRBV5-6,TRBJ2-3,-
CASSFGQGHIQYF,TRBV5-6,TRBJ2-4,TRBD1
CASSATSGQETQYF,TRBV7-3,TRBJ2-5,TRBD2
CASSQDWGETDTQYF,TRBV4-1,TRBJ2-3,-
CASSLAGALNTGELFF,TRBV5-1,TRBJ2-2,-
CASSIEEANYGYTF,TRBV19,TRBJ1-2,-
CASSLSGASSVAKNIQYF,TRBV7-8,TRBJ2-4,-
CASSLLAGGNTGELFF,TRBV11-3,TRBJ2-2,-
CASSYSGGHYGYTF,TRBV27,TRBJ1-2,TRBD1
CASSQGTASTGRNTGELFF,TRBV4-1,TRBJ2-2,TRBD1